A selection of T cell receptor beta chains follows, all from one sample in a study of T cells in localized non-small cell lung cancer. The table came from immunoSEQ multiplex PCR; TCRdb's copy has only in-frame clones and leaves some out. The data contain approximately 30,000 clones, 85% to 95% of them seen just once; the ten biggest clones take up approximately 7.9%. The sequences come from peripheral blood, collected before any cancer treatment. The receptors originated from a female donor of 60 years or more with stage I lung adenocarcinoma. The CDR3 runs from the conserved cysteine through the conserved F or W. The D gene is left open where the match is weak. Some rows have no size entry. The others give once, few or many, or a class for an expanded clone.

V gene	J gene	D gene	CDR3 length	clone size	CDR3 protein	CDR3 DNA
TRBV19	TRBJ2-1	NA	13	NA	CASTRGTYNEQFF	TGTGCCAGTACGAGGGGAACCTACAATGAGCAGTTCTTC
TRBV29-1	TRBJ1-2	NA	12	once	CSVSSTGSGYTF	TGCAGCGTATCTAGTACAGGGAGTGGCTACACCTTC
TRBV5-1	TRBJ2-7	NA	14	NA	CASSLVGEAYEQYF	TGCGCCAGCAGCTTGGTTGGCGAAGCCTACGAGCAGTACTTC
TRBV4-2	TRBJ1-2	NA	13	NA	CASSQEMVTGYTF	TGTGCCAGCAGCCAAGAAATGGTTACTGGCTACACCTTC
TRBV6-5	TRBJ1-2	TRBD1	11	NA	CASRRGQVHTF	TGTGCCAGCAGGCGTGGACAGGTCCACACCTTC
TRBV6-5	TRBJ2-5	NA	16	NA	CASSYSWRGFGKTQYF	TGTGCCAGCAGTTACTCCTGGAGGGGGTTCGGGAAGACCCAGTACTTC
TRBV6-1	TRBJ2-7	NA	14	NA	CASSENGAKDEQYF	TGTGCCAGCAGTGAAAATGGCGCGAAGGACGAGCAGTACTTC
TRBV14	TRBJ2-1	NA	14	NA	CASSPLPPGNEQFF	TGTGCCAGCAGTCCCCTACCCCCAGGGAATGAGCAGTTCTTC
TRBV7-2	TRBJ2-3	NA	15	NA	CASSSRVRGTDTQYF	TGTGCCAGCAGCTCCCGGGTGCGGGGCACAGATACGCAGTATTTT
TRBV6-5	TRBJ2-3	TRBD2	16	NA	CASSYSTSGQTDTQYF	TGTGCCAGCAGTTACTCAACTAGCGGGCAGACAGATACGCAGTATTTT
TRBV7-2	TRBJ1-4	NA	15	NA	CASSLGGALGGELFF	TGTGCCAGCAGCTTAGGCGGAGCCCTTGGGGGAGAACTGTTTTTT
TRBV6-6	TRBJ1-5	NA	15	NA	CASSYSGPGNQPQHF	TGTGCCAGCAGTTACTCCGGACCGGGCAATCAGCCCCAGCATTTT
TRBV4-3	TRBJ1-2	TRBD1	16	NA	CASSQVAGQGEGGYTF	TGCGCCAGCAGCCAGGTTGCGGGACAGGGAGAAGGTGGCTACACCTTC
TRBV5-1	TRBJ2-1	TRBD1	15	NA	CASSSWDRGGGEQFF	TGCGCCAGCAGCTCTTGGGACAGGGGAGGGGGTGAGCAGTTCTTC
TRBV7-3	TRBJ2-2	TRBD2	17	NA	CASSLQAAGGNTGELFF	TGTGCCAGCAGCTTACAGGCTGCGGGAGGAAACACCGGGGAGCTGTTTTTT
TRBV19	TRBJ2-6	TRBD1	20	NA	CASSIDGLRQGVSGANVLTF	TGTGCCAGTAGTATAGATGGTTTGCGGCAGGGGGTAAGCGGGGCCAACGTCCTGACTTTC
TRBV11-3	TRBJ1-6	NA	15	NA	CASSLGGPNNSPLHF	TGTGCCAGCAGCTTAGGAGGACCTAATAATTCACCCCTCCACTTT
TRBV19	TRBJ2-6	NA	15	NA	CASSTPGSGANVLTF	TGTGCCAGTAGTACCCCGGGCTCTGGGGCCAACGTCCTGACTTTC
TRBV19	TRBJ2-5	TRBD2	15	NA	CASSVLAGGQETQYF	TGTGCCAGTAGCGTCCTAGCGGGAGGACAAGAGACCCAGTACTTC
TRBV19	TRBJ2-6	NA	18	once	CASMVAGQSVSGANVLTF	TGTGCCAGTATGGTTGCGGGACAGTCCGTATCTGGGGCCAACGTCCTGACTTTC
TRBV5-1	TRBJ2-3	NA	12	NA	CASGVQRDTQYF	TGCGCCAGCGGTGTACAGCGGGATACGCAGTATTTT
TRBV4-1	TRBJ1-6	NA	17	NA	CASSQFRSTDYNSPLHF	TGCGCCAGCAGCCAATTTCGATCCACCGATTATAATTCACCCCTCCACTTT
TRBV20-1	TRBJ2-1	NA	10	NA	CSARDYEQFF	TGCAGTGCTAGAGACTATGAGCAGTTCTTC
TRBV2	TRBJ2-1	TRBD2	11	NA	CASRASGSRFF	TGTGCCAGCAGGGCTAGCGGTTCGAGGTTCTTC
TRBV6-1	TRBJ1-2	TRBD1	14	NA	CASRGQGEIGGYTF	TGTGCCAGCAGAGGACAGGGTGAGATAGGGGGCTACACCTTC
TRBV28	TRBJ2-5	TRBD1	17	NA	CASSRTQPGAGGETQYF	TGTGCCAGCAGTCGAACTCAACCTGGGGCAGGGGGAGAGACCCAGTACTTC
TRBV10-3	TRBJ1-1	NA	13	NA	CAISEWEDTEAFF	TGTGCCATCAGTGAGTGGGAGGACACTGAAGCTTTCTTT
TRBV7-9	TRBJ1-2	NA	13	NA	CASSLEGRGGYTF	TGTGCCAGCAGCTTAGAGGGGAGGGGTGGCTACACCTTC
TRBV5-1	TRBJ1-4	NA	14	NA	CASSLVSGNEKLFF	TGCGCCAGCAGCTTGGTGTCGGGGAATGAAAAACTGTTTTTT
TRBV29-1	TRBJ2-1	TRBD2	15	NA	CSVEGGRGGTNEQFF	TGCAGCGTTGAAGGCGGGCGGGGGGGCACGAATGAGCAGTTCTTC
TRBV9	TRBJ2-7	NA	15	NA	CASSVEWRGVGEQYF	TGTGCCAGCAGCGTAGAATGGAGGGGAGTTGGCGAGCAGTACTTC
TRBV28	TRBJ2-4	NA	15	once	CASSTVGPAKNIQYF	TGTGCCAGCAGTACCGTAGGGCCGGCCAAAAACATTCAGTACTTC
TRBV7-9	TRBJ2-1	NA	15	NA	CASSLGDSSYNEQFF	TGTGCCAGCAGCTTAGGAGACAGCTCCTACAATGAGCAGTTCTTC
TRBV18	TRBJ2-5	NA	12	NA	CASSPVRETQYF	TGTGCCAGCTCACCCGTACGGGAGACCCAGTACTTC
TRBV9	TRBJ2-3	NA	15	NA	CASSVDGGAVDTQYF	TGTGCCAGCAGCGTAGATGGGGGGGCAGTAGATACGCAGTATTTT
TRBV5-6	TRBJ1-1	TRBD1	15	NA	CASSLRGQGNTEAFF	TGTGCCAGCAGCTTGCGGGGACAGGGCAATACTGAAGCTTTCTTT
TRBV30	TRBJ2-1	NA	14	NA	CAWFEGTAGNEQFF	TGTGCCTGGTTTGAAGGGACGGCGGGCAATGAGCAGTTCTTC
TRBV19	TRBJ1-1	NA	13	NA	CASSIPTGTEAFF	TGTGCCAGTAGTATACCGACGGGCACTGAAGCTTTCTTT
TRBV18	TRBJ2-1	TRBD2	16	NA	CASSPGLAGGPDEQFF	TGTGCCAGCTCACCAGGGCTAGCGGGGGGTCCCGATGAGCAGTTCTTC
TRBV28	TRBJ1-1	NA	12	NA	CATWTLNTEAFF	TGTGCCACCTGGACATTGAACACTGAAGCTTTCTTT
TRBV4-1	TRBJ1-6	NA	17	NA	CASSQEAASSYNSPLHF	TGCGCCAGCAGCCAGGAGGCAGCGAGCTCCTATAATTCACCCCTCCACTTT
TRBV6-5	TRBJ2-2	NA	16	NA	CASSYRGVANTGELFF	TGTGCCAGCAGTTACAGAGGGGTCGCGAACACCGGGGAGCTGTTTTTT
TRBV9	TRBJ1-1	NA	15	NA	CASRRQGGTSTEAFF	TGCGCCAGCAGAAGGCAGGGTGGGACAAGCACTGAAGCTTTCTTT
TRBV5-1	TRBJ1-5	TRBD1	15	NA	CASSLGTGRFQPQHF	TGCGCCAGCAGCTTGGGGACAGGGCGTTTTCAGCCCCAGCATTTT
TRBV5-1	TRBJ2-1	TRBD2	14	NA	CASSFSGGATEQFF	TGCGCCAGCAGCTTTAGCGGGGGGGCCACTGAGCAGTTCTTC
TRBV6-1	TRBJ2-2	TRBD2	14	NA	CASSRDYSSGELFF	TGTGCCAGCAGCCGGGACTACTCGAGTGGGGAGCTGTTTTTT
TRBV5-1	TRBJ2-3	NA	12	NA	CASSLPTDTQYF	TGCGCCAGCAGCCTACCGACAGATACGCAGTATTTT
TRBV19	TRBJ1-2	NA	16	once	CASSIGGAAALYGYTF	TGTGCCAGTAGTATAGGGGGGGCAGCCGCTCTCTATGGCTACACCTTC
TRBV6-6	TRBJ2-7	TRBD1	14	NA	CASSRTGGGYEQYF	TGTGCCAGCAGTAGGACAGGGGGCGGGTACGAGCAGTACTTC
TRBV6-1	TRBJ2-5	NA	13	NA	CASSDGTIETQYF	TGTGCCAGCAGTGATGGAACCATAGAGACCCAGTACTTC
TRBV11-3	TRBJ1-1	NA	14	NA	CASSLARRATEAFF	TGTGCCAGCAGCTTAGCCCGACGTGCCACTGAAGCTTTCTTT
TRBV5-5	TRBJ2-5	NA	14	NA	CASSGLDNQETQYF	TGTGCCAGCAGCGGCTTGGACAATCAAGAGACCCAGTACTTC
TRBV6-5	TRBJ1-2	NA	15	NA	CASSIDSNRNYGYTF	TGTGCCAGCAGCATCGACTCCAATAGGAACTATGGCTACACCTTC
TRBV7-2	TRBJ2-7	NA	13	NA	CASSPGTSYEQYF	TGTGCCAGCAGTCCCGGGACAAGCTACGAGCAGTACTTC